This T cell receptor beta chain was found in a study of T cell clones after liver transplantation. The overall study: Apart from a few HCV-positive recipients, transplants were for non-autoimmune, non-viral reasons. Tolerance: complete withdrawal held at least one year, liver enzymes staying within twice normal.

On this clone itself: The antigen is unknown.

Only in-frame clones appear in the TCRdb table, and some are missing; sequencing was by immunoSEQ multiplex PCR. Of tens of thousands of clones in the sample, 80% to 85% were seen once. This CDR3 comprises 11 residues. Germline CDR1 reads MDHEN; CDR2 reads SYDVKM. Between the trimmed V and J ends, which lost 4 bases and 10 bases, there was a span of 8 bases. Study findings and constraints: Post-transplant, graft-donor-reactive CD4 TCRbeta sequences in blood dropped significantly in 5 of 8 subjects. Graft donor-reactive T cells may have migrated into the graft rather than being deleted.

The chain has TRBV28 and TRBJ2-1; D call uncertain. The sequenced sample was CD4+ T cells from blood, obtained 45 to 46 months after liver transplant. This clonotype originated in a human patient who received a liver transplant. The graft donor may have given rise to some T cells. In DNA, the CDR3 is TGTGCCAGCAGTTCAGAGTACGAGCAGTTCTTC. It yields the protein CASSSEYEQFF.